This paragraph covers one T cell receptor (beta chain) sequence. What it binds is not known. The data are from a study of OX40 agonist ivuxolimab in advanced cancers. As for the study in general: Three partial responders included one hepatocellular carcinoma patient and two cutaneous melanoma patients.

The CDR3 is made up of 12 amino acids. Per the germline V gene, CDR1 is SGHVS and CDR2 is FNYEAQ. Deletions cut 2 bases from V and 5 bases from J, with 6 bases between. The protocol was immunoSEQ multiplex PCR, while the TCRdb copy is restricted to in-frame clones and leaves out a portion. In the table there are about 77,000 clones, around 86% of which are singletons. Overall study findings and caveats: No antigen was identified for the clonally expanded peripheral T cells.

The input for sequencing was CD4+ or CD8+ T cells sorted from blood, taken in a trial of the OX40 agonist ivuxolimab. The V and J genes are TRBV7-6 and TRBJ1-1, with unresolved D. This clonotype was obtained from an adult with an advanced solid tumor such as melanoma, head and neck, liver or kidney cancer. CDR3 DNA sequence: TGTGCCAGCAGCTTATGGAGGACTGAAGCTTTCTTT. This sequence encodes CASSLWRTEAFF.